Reported below is one TCR beta chain. As to treatment: some 20 received Ad26.COV2.S at low or high dose, single or two shots; roughly five received placebo; per-sample allocation not given. Repertoires come from day 63 after the first vaccine or placebo injection. An adult donor aged 18-55 years was enrolled in Boston. Germline lookup yields CDR1 PRHDT and CDR2 FYEKMQ (reference sequence). This CDR3 has 15 amino acids. J lost 2 bases, V lost 2 bases, and 4 bases had no gene match. The data were obtained in a study of Ad26.COV2.S vaccination and SARS-CoV-2 variants. Background on the study: Enrolled in COV1001, the donor was in the Ad26.COV2.S trial arm, which received the vaccine.

The method was immunoSEQ multiplex PCR; TCRdb's version includes in-frame clones alone and lacks a portion of them. The data hold about 680,000 clones, with 89% observed a single time. The clonotype originates from a person between 18 and 65 years old who received the Ad26.COV2.S COVID-19 vaccine or a placebo. This chain links TRBV13 with TRBJ2-3; 7 positions agree with TRBD2. The source material was peripheral blood, sampled in a trial of Ad26.COV2.S vaccine versus placebo. CDR3: CASSLRSGVTDTQYF. CDR3 DNA sequence: TGTGCCAGCAGCTTACGCAGCGGGGTCACAGATACGCAGTATTTT.